The clone carrying this T cell receptor (beta chain) rates as medium-sized. Stated time point: acute HCV infection, within 168 days of estimated infection date. No in vitro expansion preceded sequencing of these hepatitis C virus-specific cells, which were studied ex vivo. Sequenced by immunoSEQ multiplex PCR; TCRdb stores in-frame clones only, minus some. The repertoire holds over a thousand clones, with 48% as singletons. These data originate in a study of CD8 T cells in acute hepatitis C reinfection. Study-wide results and caveats: Preferential TRBV04 and TRBV06 usage appeared in all groups and was not explained by the naive pool.

V lost 4 bases and J lost 2; bases outside the gene matches: 11. Germline V gene sequence: CDR1 LGHNA, CDR2 YNFKEQ. The CDR3 length is 16 residues. The sequencing here drew on HCV NS3-1073 tetramer-sorted CD8+ T cells from PBMCs, taken during acute infection. This chain links TRBV4-2 with TRBJ2-7, with 7 bases fitting TRBD1. The sequence came from a woman in her late teens or twenties with chronic hepatitis C. This CDR3 is CASSPEGQAAPYEQYF. For the CDR3, the DNA is TGTGCCAGCAGCCCCGAAGGACAGGCAGCCCCCTACGAGCAGTACTTC.